This is a list of T cell receptor beta chains from one sample in a study of blood T cell repertoires in COVID-19. Assay: immunoSEQ multiplex PCR; the TCRdb copy retains only in-frame clones and omits some. The table has about 77,000 clones, approximately 80% seen once. Input material: peripheral blood. All receptors come from an older woman with acute or convalescent COVID-19. Both conserved end residues are part of each CDR3. A D gene is named only where the DNA matches it firmly. Clone sizes are given selectively: once, few, many, or a class where the clone is expanded.

abundance	len	v_gene	d_gene	j_gene	CDR3nt	CDR3aa
.	14	TRBV11-2	.	TRBJ1-3	TGTGCCAGCAGCGAACAGGGCTCTGGAAACACCATATATTTT	CASSEQGSGNTIYF
.	14	TRBV9	TRBD2	TRBJ2-5	TGTGCCAGCAGCTCCGGGACTAGTGAAGAGACCCAGTACTTC	CASSSGTSEETQYF
.	14	TRBV7-9	.	TRBJ2-2	TGTGCCAGCAGCTTAAGGGGAACCACCGGGGAGCTGTTTTTT	CASSLRGTTGELFF
.	13	TRBV18	.	TRBJ1-5	TGTGCCAGCTCACCTGACAACAGGGCGCCCCAGCATTTT	CASSPDNRAPQHF
.	14	TRBV7-9	.	TRBJ1-2	TGTGCCAGCAGCTTAAGACAACAAACCCTCGGCTACACCTTC	CASSLRQQTLGYTF
.	13	TRBV5-4	TRBD2	TRBJ2-7	TGTGCCAGCAGAATCGGACTAGCCGACGAGCAGTACTTC	CASRIGLADEQYF
.	15	TRBV9	.	TRBJ1-6	TGTGCCAGCAGCGCAGGTCCTCCTAATAATTCACCCCTCCACTTT	CASSAGPPNNSPLHF
.	15	TRBV4-1	.	TRBJ1-5	TGCGCCAGCAGCCAAGACCCCAGGGGCAATCAGCCCCAGCATTTT	CASSQDPRGNQPQHF
.	14	TRBV27	.	TRBJ1-1	TGTGCCAGCAGACCCGGCGGCGTGAACACTGAAGCTTTCTTT	CASRPGGVNTEAFF
.	17	TRBV7-2	.	TRBJ1-2	TGTGCCAGCAGCTTAGTACCCCGACAGTCGCTTAACTATGGCTACACCTTC	CASSLVPRQSLNYGYTF
.	16	TRBV10-1	.	TRBJ1-5	TGCGCCAGCTCTGGTAGAGGACAGCATAGTTTTCAGCCCCAGCATTTT	CASSGRGQHSFQPQHF
.	16	TRBV4-1	TRBD1	TRBJ2-1	TGCGCCAGCAGCCCCGCGGGGCGACAGGGGGCGGATGAGCAGTTCTTC	CASSPAGRQGADEQFF
.	17	TRBV11-2	TRBD1	TRBJ1-4	TGTGCCAGCAGCTTCGGACAGGGAGGGGGAACTAATGAAAAACTGTTTTTT	CASSFGQGGGTNEKLFF
.	17	TRBV7-9	TRBD1	TRBJ1-5	TGTGCCAGCAGCGACGGGACAGGGTGGGGTAGAAATCAGCCCCAGCATTTT	CASSDGTGWGRNQPQHF
.	16	TRBV24-1	TRBD2	TRBJ2-5	TGTGCCACCAGTAGACCGGGACTAGCGGGGTCAGAGACCCAGTACTTC	CATSRPGLAGSETQYF
.	16	TRBV18	.	TRBJ1-6	TGTGCCAGCTCACTACAGGGAACAGGGTATAATTCACCCCTCCACTTT	CASSLQGTGYNSPLHF
.	15	TRBV27	.	TRBJ2-7	TGTGCCAGCAGTGGGAACAGGGACCCCAATCCCGAGCAGTACTTC	CASSGNRDPNPEQYF
.	15	TRBV4-3	.	TRBJ1-6	TGCGCCAGCAGCCAAGCACCGGCAGGGAATTCACCCCTCCACTTT	CASSQAPAGNSPLHF
.	15	TRBV6-2/TRBV6-3	.	TRBJ1-2	TGTGCCAGCAGTCGGACCGGGGACTCCGGGTATGGCTACACCTTC	CASSRTGDSGYGYTF
few	13	TRBV27	.	TRBJ1-6	TGTGCCACAGGACTAACGGCTACTTCACCCCTCCACTTT	CATGLTATSPLHF
.	15	TRBV19	TRBD2	TRBJ2-3	TGTGCCAGTAGTACACTAGCGGGATGGACAGATACGCAGTATTTT	CASSTLAGWTDTQYF
.	15	TRBV13	.	TRBJ1-2	TGTGCCAGCAGCTTAGGGTTGACAGTTGACTATGGCTACACCTTC	CASSLGLTVDYGYTF
.	14	TRBV7-2	.	TRBJ1-6	TGTGCCAGCAGCCAGATGTCCACCAAATCACCCCTCCACTTT	CASSQMSTKSPLHF
.	12	TRBV6-6	.	TRBJ1-1	TGTGCCAGCAGTTCAGGGGTCACTGAAGCTTTCTTT	CASSSGVTEAFF
.	12	TRBV13	.	TRBJ1-2	TGTGCCAGCAGCTCGCGGTTCTATGGCTACACCTTC	CASSSRFYGYTF
once	17	TRBV6-2/TRBV6-3	TRBD2	TRBJ2-5	TGTGCCAGCAGTAGGGAGGAGGGACTAGCGCGTCAAGAGACCCAGTACTTC	CASSREEGLARQETQYF
.	15	TRBV4-3	.	TRBJ1-5	TGCGCCAGCAGCCAGATACACCAGGCCGATCAGCCCCAGCATTTT	CASSQIHQADQPQHF
.	14	TRBV7-2	.	TRBJ2-5	TGTGCCAGCAGTTCCGGGACTTTACAAGAGACCCAGTACTTC	CASSSGTLQETQYF
.	17	TRBV7-6	TRBD1	TRBJ1-5	TGTGCCAGCAGCTTAACAGGGGATGGGGGTCGGAATCAGCCCCAGCATTTT	CASSLTGDGGRNQPQHF
.	14	TRBV27	.	TRBJ1-4	TGTGCCAGCAGTTCCGACAGGTTAGGGGAAAAACTGTTTTTT	CASSSDRLGEKLFF
.	15	TRBV7-9	TRBD1	TRBJ1-2	TGTGCCAGCAGCTTAACTGGACAGGCCGCGGATGGCTACACCTTC	CASSLTGQAADGYTF
few	14	TRBV11-2	TRBD1	TRBJ1-2	TGTGCCAGCAGCTTATCGGGACAGAGCTATGGCTACACCTTC	CASSLSGQSYGYTF
.	17	TRBV9	TRBD2	TRBJ2-3	TGTGCCAGCAGCGTACCCCTAGCGGGGGGGGGCACAGATACGCAGTATTTT	CASSVPLAGGGTDTQYF
.	13	TRBV19	.	TRBJ2-5	TGTGCCAGTAGTCCACAGCTACAAGAGACCCAGTACTTC	CASSPQLQETQYF
.	13	TRBV19	TRBD1	TRBJ1-5	TGTGCCAGTAGTATAATGGGGGACAGGGGCCGACATTTT	CASSIMGDRGRHF
.	14	TRBV4-1	.	TRBJ1-2	TGCGCCAGCAGCCAAAAACAGGGTCCGGACGGCTACACCTTC	CASSQKQGPDGYTF
.	11	TRBV20-1	.	TRBJ1-1	TGCAGTGCCCAGAGGAGGACTGAAGCTTTCTTT	CSAQRRTEAFF
.	15	TRBV6-2/TRBV6-3	.	TRBJ2-3	TGTGCCAGCAGTTCGGGGGGCGGGATTATAGATACGCAGTATTTT	CASSSGGGIIDTQYF
.	17	TRBV6-1	.	TRBJ1-1	TGTGCCAGCAGTGAACAAAGAAGAAAATCACAGAACACTGAAGCTTTCTTT	CASSEQRRKSQNTEAFF
few	14	TRBV29-1	.	TRBJ1-1	TGCAGCGTTTACGACTCCGGTGGGAGCACTGAAGCTTTCTTT	CSVYDSGGSTEAFF